This T cell receptor beta chain originates from a study of cytomegalovirus exposure and HLA in healthy donors. This clone has just a few counts. The PCR used 60 Vbeta and 13 Jbeta primers. Sequencing was performed with immunoSEQ multiplex PCR; in TCRdb, only in-frame clones are kept and a portion is missing. The table includes 150,000 to 200,000 clones, around 82% detected once. The V and J ends lost 4 bases and 5 bases, in that order; junction bases with no gene match: 11. Looked up from germline, CDR1 is LNHDA and CDR2 is SQIVND (reference sequence). The CDR3 consists of 15 residues. The material sequenced was PBMCs. J is TRBJ2-7 and V is TRBV19, with TRBD2 identical over 7 bases. The origin of this receptor is a man aged 40-50 years in good health and CMV-seronegative. This chain's CDR3 is CASSTRTRGVNEQYF. The CDR3 DNA sequence: TGTGCCAGTAGTACTAGGACTAGGGGTGTTAACGAGCAGTACTTC.